The clone carrying this TCR beta chain came up many times. This entry belongs to a study of blood T cell repertoires in COVID-19. For the study at large: COVID-19 samples from acute and convalescent phases originated in the United States, Italy and Spain. PBMCs, B-cell-depleted T cells, or T cells were the source of the cDNA or gDNA that made up the material.

Measured with immunoSEQ multiplex PCR; TCRdb has only the in-frame clones, and not every one. The sample has some 87,000 clones, over 70% seen once. There are 17 residues in the CDR3. From germline, CDR1 is SGHDN and CDR2 FVKESK. The trim removed 0 bases at V and 5 bases at J, leaving 12 bases unmatched. This chain joins TRBV14 and TRBJ2-5, with 7 bases lining up with TRBD1. Sequencing was performed on peripheral blood. The clonotype was recovered from a man in his forties or fifties who had recovered from COVID-19. CDR3 sequence: CASSQEFEGARLETQYF. Written as DNA, the CDR3 is TGTGCCAGCAGCCAAGAGTTCGAGGGGGCGAGATTGGAGACCCAGTACTTC.